The 32 T cell receptor beta chains presented below share a single source sample, sequenced in a study of T cell responses to AZD1222 COVID-19 vaccine. The method was immunoSEQ multiplex PCR; TCRdb's version includes in-frame clones alone and lacks a portion of them. Among about 140,000 clones listed, roughly 90% were seen once. The source was peripheral blood, collected on day 0 of AZD1222 vaccination. The receptors derive from an adult in good health.

The chain uses TRBV5-5 and TRBJ2-7; D might be TRBD1 (5 bases). CDR3 length: 14 amino acids. Trimming shortened V by 3 bases and J by 3 bases, and 13 bases separated the two germline ends. Germline CDR1 and CDR2: SGHKS and YYEKEE (reference sequence). The CDR3 DNA reads as TGTGCCAGCAGCTCTCCGACAGAGTACTACGAGCAGTACTTC. It yields the protein CASSSPTEYYEQYF. The variable domain in full, with the rest retrieved from reference TRBV5-5 and TRBJ2-7, is DAGVTQSPTHLIKTRGQQVTLRCSPISGHKSVSWYQQVLGQGPQFIFQYYEKEERGRGNFPDRFSARQFPNYSSELNVNALLLGDSALYLCASSSPTEYYEQYFGPGTRLTVT.

The table lists this clone with a few counts. Other nucleotide sequences in the sample specify the same CDR3. The chain is built from TRBV19 and TRBJ2-7; D may correspond to TRBD1 or TRBD2 (5 bases each). This CDR3 spans 13 amino acids. Per germline, CDR1 LNHDA and CDR2 SQIVND (reference sequence). Trimming took 1 base from V and 2 from J, leaving 6 bases between them. In nucleotides, the CDR3 is TGTGCCAGTAGTATAGGAGGGGCCTACGAGCAGTACTTC. Encoded protein: CASSIGGAYEQYF.

The chain links TRBV2 to TRBJ1-6, with 7 bases fitting TRBD1. Germline loops: CDR1 SNHLY, CDR2 FYNNEI. There are 17 residues in the CDR3. V shed 10 bases, J shed 0 bases, and the junction held 12 bases outside the gene matches. CDR3: CANQNRGQSSYNSPLHF. CDR3 bases: TGTGCCAACCAGAACAGGGGCCAAAGCTCCTATAATTCACCCCTCCACTTT.

A single count supports this clone. The CDR3 DNA is TGTGCCAGCAGCTTAGGCAGTGCAACTAATGAAAAACTGTTTTTT. Translation: CASSLGSATNEKLFF. This rearrangement joins TRBV7-9 to TRBJ1-4, with D uncertain. The CDR3 consists of 15 residues. V gave up 1 base and J gave up 0 bases, with 6 bases separating them. Germline V CDR1 and CDR2: SEHNR, FQNEAQ (reference sequence).

The V gene is TRBV3-1 (or the pseudogene TRBV3-2), the J gene TRBJ1-4, with D maybe TRBD1 (5 bases). This CDR3 comprises 15 residues. Germline V lookup: CDR1 LGHDT, CDR2 YNNKEL (reference sequence). Trimming removed 2 bases from V and 8 bases from J, with 15 bases in between. In nucleotides, the CDR3 is TGTGCCAGCAGCCAAAAGACGAAACGGGACGAAAAACTGTTTTTT. Its translation: CASSQKTKRDEKLFF.

The chain links TRBV7-2 to TRBJ1-1; D gene unclear. V lost 5 bases and J 6 bases, leaving 16 bases between the germline ends. The germline V gene encodes CDR1 SGHTA and CDR2 FQGNSA. This CDR3 region has 14 residues. The CDR3 region is CASSEQILRSEAFF. CDR3 in DNA: TGTGCCAGCAGCGAACAGATTTTGAGGTCTGAAGCTTTCTTT.

The chain carries TRBV27 and TRBJ2-1; TRBD1 might be the D (6 bases). CDR3 length: 15 residues. Germline values: CDR1 MNHEY, CDR2 SMNVEV (reference sequence). Trimming took 3 bases from V and 4 from J, leaving 13 bases between them. As DNA, the CDR3 is TGTGCCAGCAGTTTTACAGGGATACATTACAATGAGCAGTTCTTC. It translates to CASSFTGIHYNEQFF.

The chain recombines TRBV27 with TRBJ2-1, with 8 bases matching TRBD1. CDR3 length: 16 amino acids. Unmatched junction bases numbered 10, after V lost 3 bases and J lost 6 bases. Germline assignment: CDR1 MNHEY and CDR2 SMNVEV (reference sequence). The DNA for the CDR3 is TGTGCCAGCAGTTTCCTACCGGGACAGGTTCCCAATGAGCAGTTCTTC. It encodes CASSFLPGQVPNEQFF.

The rearrangement links TRBV15 to TRBJ1-1, with D hard to call. This CDR3 has 12 amino acids. Between the trimmed V and J ends, which lost 8 bases and 3 bases, there was a span of 10 bases. CDR1 is LNHNV, CDR2 YYDKDF, per germline (reference sequence). The CDR3 loop is CATALGDTEAFF. The CDR3 DNA is TGTGCCACCGCCCTTGGCGACACTGAAGCTTTCTTT.

The genes are TRBV5-6 and TRBJ1-2; TRBD1 aligns across 8 bases. This CDR3 has 16 residues. The ends lost 3 bases at V and 3 bases at J; junction bases unmatched: 10. CDR1 is SGHDT and CDR2 is YYEEEE in the germline V gene. The CDR3 DNA reads TGTGCCAGCAGCTCAAAAGACAGGGGACCTTACTATGGCTACACCTTC. Translating it yields CASSSKDRGPYYGYTF.

This chain joins TRBV11-1 and TRBJ2-5; no reliable D call. Trimming removed 5 bases at V and 7 bases at J, with 11 bases between. The CDR3 has 12 residues. The V gene's germline CDR1 is SGHAT and CDR2 FQDESV (reference sequence). CDR3 DNA: TGTGCCAGCAGCCCAGGAATGGGGACCCAGTACTTC. The encoded protein is CASSPGMGTQYF.

This chain connects TRBV15 to TRBJ1-1; no reliable D call. In germline, CDR1 is LNHNV, CDR2 YYDKDF (reference sequence). Trimming took 1 base from V and 2 from J, leaving 8 bases between them. The CDR3 is 14 amino acids. In DNA, the CDR3 is TGTGCCACCAGCAGAGCCCACAGTAACACTGAAGCTTTCTTT. The encoded protein is CATSRAHSNTEAFF. Filled out from reference TRBV15 and TRBJ1-1, the complete variable domain reads DAMVIQNPRYQVTQFGKPVTLSCSQTLNHNVMYWYQQKSSQAPKLLFHYYDKDFNNEADTPDNFQSRRPNTSFCFLDIRSPGLGDTAMYLCATSRAHSNTEAFFGQGTRLTVV.

This chain connects TRBV6-6 to TRBJ1-1; 8 positions match TRBD1. Germline V lookup: CDR1 MNHNY, CDR2 SVGAGI (reference sequence). With 4 bases clipped from V and 4 bases from J, the junction kept 5 bases outside the gene matches. The CDR3 length is 14 residues. The CDR3 is CASSFRGRATEAFF. The CDR3, as DNA: TGTGCCAGCAGTTTCAGGGGGCGCGCCACTGAAGCTTTCTTT.

This clone was seen just once. The rearrangement links TRBV19 to TRBJ2-5, with 7 bases identical to TRBD1. After removal of 6 bases from V and 5 bases from J, the junction contained 6 bases not matched to a gene. This CDR3 has 13 residues. Germline V gene data show CDR1 as LNHDA and CDR2 as SQIVND (reference sequence). CDR3 sequence reads: CASRTGALETQYF. The CDR3 DNA reads as TGTGCCAGTAGAACAGGGGCACTGGAGACCCAGTACTTC. Filled out from reference TRBV19 and TRBJ2-5, the complete variable domain reads DGGITQSPKYLFRKEGQNVTLSCEQNLNHDAMYWYRQDPGQGLRLIYYSQIVNDFQKGDIAEGYSVSREKKESFPLTVTSAQKNPTAFYLCASRTGALETQYFGPGTRLLVL.

V usage is TRBV11-1 and J usage is TRBJ1-1; 9 positions match TRBD1. The V gene end was trimmed by 7 bases and the J gene end by 6 bases; junction bases not matched to a gene: 15. The CDR3 runs to 16 residues. Germline lookup yields CDR1 SGHAT and CDR2 FQDESV (reference sequence). CDR3 sequence reads: CASILSPGQGKSEAFF. CDR3 DNA sequence: TGTGCCAGCATCCTATCACCGGGACAGGGTAAATCTGAAGCTTTCTTT.

V and J are TRBV5-1 and TRBJ1-1, with 7 bases matching TRBD1. Germline CDR1 SGHRS, CDR2 YFSETQ. With 4 bases clipped from V and 3 bases from J, the junction kept 6 bases outside the gene matches. The CDR3 is made up of 14 amino acids. As DNA, the CDR3 is TGCGCCAGCAGCCCCGGGACAGCCCACACTGAAGCTTTCTTT. As protein: CASSPGTAHTEAFF. Supplemented by reference TRBV5-1 and TRBJ1-1, the full variable domain reads KAGVTQTPRYLIKTRGQQVTLSCSPISGHRSVSWYQQTPGQGLQFLFEYFSETQRNKGNFPGRFSGRQFSNSRSEMNVSTLELGDSALYLCASSPGTAHTEAFFGQGTRLTVV.

The chain is built from TRBV6-4 and TRBJ1-5, with 7 bases lining up with TRBD1. The CDR3 has 14 residues. Losses at the gene ends were 6 bases for V and 4 bases for J; bases not matched to a gene: 6. Germline V gives CDR1 MRHNA, CDR2 SNTAGT. In DNA, the CDR3 is TGTGCCAGCAGAGACACAGGGGAGAATCAGCCCCAGCATTTT. As protein: CASRDTGENQPQHF.

The sample holds a few counts of this clone. The chain combines TRBV7-6 with TRBJ1-6, with D uncertain. Germline CDR1 reads SGHVS; CDR2 reads FNYEAQ. Trimming took off 2 bases at V and 7 bases at J, with 18 bases between the two ends. The CDR3 is made up of 17 amino acids. CDR3 in DNA: TGTGCCAGCAGCTTACAGAGTCCCAGATTTTCAAATTCACCCCTCCACTTT. It encodes CASSLQSPRFSNSPLHF.

The chain uses TRBV7-8 and TRBJ1-1; D call uncertain. The CDR3 runs to 15 residues. CDR1 is SGHVS and CDR2 is FQNEAQ in the germline V gene. Trimming stripped 5 bases from V and 1 base from J, with 14 bases between. CDR3 protein: CASSAQTEANTEAFF. The DNA of the CDR3 is TGTGCCAGCAGCGCACAGACTGAAGCGAACACTGAAGCTTTCTTT.

This rearrangement joins TRBV9 to TRBJ2-2, with D hard to call. Germline values: CDR1 SGDLS, CDR2 YYNGEE. V dropped 6 bases and J dropped 4 bases, with 7 bases sitting between them. The CDR3 length is 12 residues. This CDR3 is CASNKVTGELFF. For the CDR3, the DNA is TGTGCCAGCAATAAGGTCACCGGGGAGCTGTTTTTT.

This clone was counted only a few times. V gene TRBV5-1 combines with J gene TRBJ1-1, with 9 positions matching TRBD1. Germline lookup yields CDR1 SGHRS and CDR2 YFSETQ. J lost 0 bases, V lost 4 bases, and 22 bases had no gene match. This CDR3 spans 21 amino acids. Here the CDR3 reads CASSPGQGPWGRGKMNTEAFF. The CDR3 DNA follows: TGCGCCAGCAGCCCGGGACAGGGTCCGTGGGGGAGGGGAAAGATGAACACTGAAGCTTTCTTT.

A remark on this clone: Other DNA sequences of this sample code for an identical CDR3. V usage is TRBV28 and J usage is TRBJ1-1; no definite D call. Germline-derived CDR1 and CDR2 are MDHEN and SYDVKM. Trimming stripped 3 bases from V and 1 base from J, with 3 bases between. This CDR3 comprises 12 residues. This chain's CDR3 is CASSLENTEAFF. CDR3 bases: TGTGCCAGCAGTTTGGAGAACACTGAAGCTTTCTTT.

This clone is a singleton in its sample. The V gene is TRBV7-6, the J gene TRBJ1-3; unclear D gene. This CDR3 comprises 15 residues. Trimming cost V 5 bases and J 0 bases, with 11 bases left between them. Germline loops: CDR1 SGHVS, CDR2 FNYEAQ. CDR3 sequence: CASSPTPGSGNTIYF. The CDR3 coding sequence is TGTGCCAGCAGCCCGACCCCAGGCTCTGGAAACACCATATATTTT.

CDR3 residues: CASSEGHRGPYYNEQFF. As DNA, the CDR3 is TGTGCCAGCAGCGAAGGACACCGAGGCCCCTACTACAATGAGCAGTTCTTC. The V and J genes are TRBV9 and TRBJ2-1; the D gene is possibly TRBD1 (5 bases). The CDR3 sequence is 17 residues long. Germline lookup yields CDR1 SGDLS and CDR2 YYNGEE. V was clipped by 3 bases and J by 3 bases, with 19 bases between them.

This chain uses TRBV5-1 with TRBJ1-1; D might be TRBD1 (6 bases). Trimming stripped 1 base from V and 3 bases from J, with 19 bases between. CDR1 is SGHRS, CDR2 YFSETQ, per germline. The CDR3 consists of 17 residues. The CDR3 sequence: CASSLSTRGSWDTEAFF. CDR3 nucleotide sequence: TGCGCCAGCAGCTTGTCCACAAGGGGGAGTTGGGACACTGAAGCTTTCTTT.

This chain connects TRBV5-1 to TRBJ1-4, with D tentatively TRBD1 (5 bases). The CDR3 runs 14 residues. Trimming took off 5 bases at V and 1 base at J, with 9 bases between the two ends. Germline V lookup: CDR1 SGHRS, CDR2 YFSETQ. The CDR3 region is CASRGGETNEKLFF. The DNA of the CDR3 is TGCGCCAGCAGGGGAGGGGAAACTAATGAAAAACTGTTTTTT.

The chain is built from TRBV11-2 and TRBJ2-2; no clear D. The CDR3 consists of 14 residues. The germline gives CDR1 SGHAT, CDR2 FQNNGV. Trimming removed 1 base from V and 6 bases from J, with 9 bases in between. The CDR3 reads CASSLGYAPGELFF. CDR3 coding DNA: TGTGCCAGCAGCTTAGGGTATGCCCCCGGGGAGCTGTTTTTT. Filled out from reference TRBV11-2 and TRBJ2-2, the complete variable domain reads EAGVAQSPRYKIIEKRQSVAFWCNPISGHATLYWYQQILGQGPKLLIQFQNNGVVDDSQLPKDRFSAERLKGVDSTLKIQPAKLEDSAVYLCASSLGYAPGELFFGEGSRLTVL.

The V and J genes are TRBV12-3 or TRBV12-4 and TRBJ1-4; D gene uncertain. Trimming left V 6 bases short and J 10 bases short, with 12 bases between. This CDR3 spans 12 amino acids. Here the CDR3 reads CASRTYEGKLFF. The CDR3 DNA sequence: TGTGCCAGCAGAACCTACGAGGGAAAACTGTTTTTT.

This clone was detected once. The chain carries TRBV5-4 and TRBJ1-2; the match to TRBD1 covers 8 bases. The CDR3 runs to 14 residues. J gave up 3 bases and V 0 bases, and 1 base lay outside the gene matches. Germline loops: CDR1 SGHNT, CDR2 YYREEE (reference sequence). The CDR3 protein is CASSLDRGDYGYTF. CDR3 DNA sequence: TGTGCCAGCAGCTTGGACAGGGGGGACTATGGCTACACCTTC.

CDR3 protein: CASKQGLYGYTF. In DNA form, the CDR3 reads TGTGCCAGTAAACAGGGGCTCTATGGCTACACCTTC. The V and J genes are TRBV19 and TRBJ1-2; 7 bases match TRBD1. Trimming at V came to 7 bases and at J to 4 bases, leaving 3 bases not matched to a gene. This CDR3 is built from 12 residues. Germline V gene data show CDR1 as LNHDA and CDR2 as SQIVND (reference sequence).

J is TRBJ2-1 and V is TRBV5-4, with D perhaps matching TRBD1 or TRBD2 (6 bases each). The CDR3 covers 16 residues. Germline loops: CDR1 SGHNT, CDR2 YYREEE (reference sequence). V dropped 0 bases and J dropped 6 bases, with 16 bases sitting between them. CDR3 sequence (DNA): TGTGCCAGCAGCTTGGAGGCGACTAGGGGGATCAATGAGCAGTTCTTC. Its protein product is CASSLEATRGINEQFF. Variable domain in full (rest from reference TRBV5-4 and TRBJ2-1): ETGVTQSPTHLIKTRGQQVTLRCSSQSGHNTVSWYQQALGQGPQFIFQYYREEENGRGNFPPRFSGLQFPNYSSELNVNALELDDSALYLCASSLEATRGINEQFFGPGTRLTVL.

This sequence joins TRBV27 and TRBJ2-3; D might be TRBD2 (5 bases). V lost 0 bases, J lost 5 bases, and 6 bases lay in between. The CDR3 sequence is 13 residues long. The germline V gene encodes CDR1 MNHEY and CDR2 SMNVEV (reference sequence). The CDR3 DNA reads as TGTGCCAGCAGTTTATCGAGGGTAGATACGCAGTATTTT. It codes for CASSLSRVDTQYF.